This T cell receptor (beta chain) was recovered during a study of CD8 T cells in Susac syndrome. With random hexamers, 0.5 to 1 ug RNA was reverse transcribed. The method of amplification for TCR beta CDR3 was immunoSEQ multiplex PCR, covering 54 Vbeta and 13 Jbeta. TCRdb fed the immunoSEQ multiplex PCR reads into MiXCR, producing one record per CDR3 protein. The sample includes some 100,000 distinct CDR3 sequences, approximately 91% of them seen just once. Germline loops: CDR1 SQVTM, CDR2 ANQGSEA. CDR3 size: 13 residues. The trim removed 5 bases at V and 7 bases at J, leaving 10 bases unmatched. The J gene is TRBJ1-1, the V gene TRBV29-1; 7 bases match TRBD1. This sequence was found in a human donor in good health. The sample was CD4+ T cells from PBMCs. CDR3 sequence reads: CSVSGQPIVEAFF. In nucleotides, the CDR3 is TGCAGCGTTTCGGGACAGCCGATTGTTGAAGCTTTCTTT.